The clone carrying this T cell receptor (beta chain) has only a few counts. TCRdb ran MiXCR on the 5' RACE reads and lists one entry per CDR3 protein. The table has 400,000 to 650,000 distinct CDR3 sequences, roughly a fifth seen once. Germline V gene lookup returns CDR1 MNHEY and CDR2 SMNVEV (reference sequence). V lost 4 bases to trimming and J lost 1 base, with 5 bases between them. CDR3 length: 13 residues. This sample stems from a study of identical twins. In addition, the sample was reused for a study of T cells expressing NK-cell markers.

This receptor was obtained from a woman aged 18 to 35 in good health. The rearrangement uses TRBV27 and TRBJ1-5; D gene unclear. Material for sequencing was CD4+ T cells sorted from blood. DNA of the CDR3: TGTGCCAGCAGTTCACAGAGCAATCAGCCCCAGCATTTT. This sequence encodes CASSSQSNQPQHF.